A selection of T cell receptor beta chains follows, all from one sample in a study of blood T cell repertoires in COVID-19. The method was immunoSEQ multiplex PCR; TCRdb's version includes in-frame clones alone and lacks a portion of them. The table lists more than 110,000 clones, around 86% of them singletons. Sequences were obtained from peripheral blood. The receptors here all came from a human donor in a cohort sampled during active COVID-19. Each CDR3 is given with its conserved first and last residue. Fields, in order: J gene, V gene, D gene, clone size, CDR3 DNA, CDR3 protein. D genes are given only for firm matches. The size entry is marked missing in some rows and otherwise reads once, few, many or a size class.

j_call: TRBJ2-7; v_call: TRBV2; d_call: TRBD2; clone_size: once; cdr3_nt: TGTGCCAGCAGGGGGGGGACTTTCTCATTCGAGCAGTACTTC; cdr3_aa: CASRGGTFSFEQYF
j_call: TRBJ2-5; v_call: TRBV5-5; d_call: .; clone_size: once; cdr3_nt: TGTGCCAGCAGCCCCAAGGGGCAGTCTTTAGAGACCCAGTACTTC; cdr3_aa: CASSPKGQSLETQYF
j_call: TRBJ2-1; v_call: TRBV7-9; d_call: TRBD2; clone_size: .; cdr3_nt: TGTGCCAGCAGCCCACCCGGGGCGGGGGGCAATGAGCAGTTCTTC; cdr3_aa: CASSPPGAGGNEQFF
j_call: TRBJ1-3; v_call: TRBV7-9; d_call: .; clone_size: .; cdr3_nt: TGTGCCAGCAGCCCGGACAGTGATGCTGGAAACACCATATATTTT; cdr3_aa: CASSPDSDAGNTIYF
j_call: TRBJ1-6; v_call: TRBV5-1; d_call: TRBD1; clone_size: .; cdr3_nt: TGCGCCAGCAGCTTCGGACAGGACCAGTCACCCCTCCACTTT; cdr3_aa: CASSFGQDQSPLHF
j_call: TRBJ2-5; v_call: TRBV7-8; d_call: TRBD2; clone_size: .; cdr3_nt: TGTGCCAGCAGCTCCTTGAGCGGGGGGGCAGAGACCCAGTACTTC; cdr3_aa: CASSSLSGGAETQYF
j_call: TRBJ1-6; v_call: TRBV5-1; d_call: .; clone_size: .; cdr3_nt: TGCGCCAGCAGCTTGGACAGGGTGGGGTCACCCCTCCACTTT; cdr3_aa: CASSLDRVGSPLHF
j_call: TRBJ2-1; v_call: TRBV15; d_call: .; clone_size: .; cdr3_nt: TGTGCCACCAGCAGAGAGGCGGGGAACACCTACAATGAGCAGTTCTTC; cdr3_aa: CATSREAGNTYNEQFF
j_call: TRBJ2-4; v_call: TRBV28; d_call: TRBD1; clone_size: .; cdr3_nt: TGTGCCAGCAGTTTCACCGGACAGGGAAACATTCAGTACTTC; cdr3_aa: CASSFTGQGNIQYF
j_call: TRBJ2-1; v_call: TRBV30; d_call: TRBD2; clone_size: .; cdr3_nt: TGTGCCTGGAGTGGCTGGCGGGAGTCCTACAATGAGCAGTTCTTC; cdr3_aa: CAWSGWRESYNEQFF